The entry that follows covers one T cell receptor (beta chain) sequence. Antigen unknown. The data are from a study of cytomegalovirus exposure and HLA in healthy donors. Study at large: The same platform was used for the 110 or so validation repertoires and the approximately 670 first-cohort repertoires, a later analysis reported.

Germline V CDR1 and CDR2: LGHNA, YSLEER. CDR3 length equals 16 residues. With V trimmed by 0 bases and J by 6 bases, 9 bases remained unmatched. TCRdb keeps only in-frame clones here, not all; method: immunoSEQ multiplex PCR. The sample yields approximately 160,000 clones, roughly nine tenths seen once. Whole-study results and caveats: Per published reports, the classifier diagnosed cytomegalovirus status with high specificity and sensitivity. Among TCR beta chains, those listed as cytomegalovirus-associated numbered over 150. Testing in vitro showed three CMV-associated chains specific for CMV antigens.

The TCR originated in a woman aged 18-29 years in good health and CMV-seropositive. The sample comprised PBMCs. The rearrangement joins TRBV4-3 to TRBJ2-7; 9 bases are shared with TRBD2. The CDR3 spells CASSQDEAGGPREQYF. Here the CDR3 DNA reads TGCGCCAGCAGCCAAGATGAGGCGGGAGGGCCTCGCGAGCAGTACTTC.